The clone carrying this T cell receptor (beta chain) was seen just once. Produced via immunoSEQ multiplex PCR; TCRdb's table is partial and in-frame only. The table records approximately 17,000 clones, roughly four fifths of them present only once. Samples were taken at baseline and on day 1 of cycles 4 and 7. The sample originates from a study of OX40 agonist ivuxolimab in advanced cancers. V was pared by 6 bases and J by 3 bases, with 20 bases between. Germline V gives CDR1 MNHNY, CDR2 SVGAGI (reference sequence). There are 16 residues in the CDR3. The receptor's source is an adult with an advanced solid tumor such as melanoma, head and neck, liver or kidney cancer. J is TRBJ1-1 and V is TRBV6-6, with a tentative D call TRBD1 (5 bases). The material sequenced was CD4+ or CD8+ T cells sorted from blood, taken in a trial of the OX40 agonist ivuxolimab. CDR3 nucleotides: TGTGCCAGCAGCTGGGGCGTTTCCTGGGTGGACACTGAAGCTTTCTTT. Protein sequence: CASSWGVSWVDTEAFF.